The present T cell receptor beta chain was sequenced within a study of OX40 agonist ivuxolimab in advanced cancers. Clones were read by immunoSEQ multiplex PCR, and TCRdb kept only the in-frame ones, dropping some. The profile shows about 98,000 clones, about 83% of them singletons. Regarding the study as a whole: Among T cells, CD8+ cells averaged more expanded clones than CD4+ cells.

As for this clone: The antigen is unknown.

J lost 4 bases, V lost 1 base, and 3 bases had no gene match. The germline V gene has CDR1 SGHTA and CDR2 FQGNSA. The CDR3 extends over 14 amino acids. V gene TRBV7-2 combines with J gene TRBJ1-1; 7 bases line up with TRBD1. The sequence was collected from an adult with an advanced solid tumor such as melanoma, head and neck, liver or kidney cancer. Here the sequenced sample was CD4+ or CD8+ T cells sorted from blood, taken in a trial of the OX40 agonist ivuxolimab. CDR3 residues: CASSLVQGSTEAFF. The CDR3, as DNA: TGTGCCAGCAGCTTAGTACAGGGGAGCACTGAAGCTTTCTTT.